The 11 T cell receptor beta chains reported below all come from one sample, sequenced in a study of T cell changes during pregnancy in multiple sclerosis. Clones were sequenced by immunoSEQ multiplex PCR, and TCRdb holds only the in-frame ones, with some missing. This sample has 25,000 to 35,000 clones, with 92% found just once. Sample: peripheral blood, taken in the first trimester of pregnancy. The receptors here all came from a female donor in good health, enrolled as a control in a pregnancy study.

V is TRBV30 and J is TRBJ1-3; D uncertain. CDR3 size: 11 residues. V was shortened by 3 bases and J by 3 bases, with 3 bases between the two germline ends. The germline V gene encodes CDR1 GTSNPN and CDR2 SVGIG (reference sequence). The CDR3 coding sequence is TGTGCCTGGAGCAGTGGAAACACCATATATTTT. This encodes CAWSSGNTIYF.

The chain couples TRBV6-5 to TRBJ1-6; TRBD1 agrees at 8 bases. V was pared by 4 bases and J by 9 bases, with 5 bases of the junction left unmatched. The CDR3 loop spans 14 amino acids. CDR1 and CDR2 from the germline V gene are MNHEY and SVGAGI. The CDR3 sequence: CASSSGQGGSPLHF. As DNA, the CDR3 is TGTGCCAGCAGTTCCGGACAGGGCGGTTCACCCCTCCACTTT.

J is TRBJ1-1 and V is TRBV30, with 7 bases matching TRBD1. CDR3 length: 13 residues. The V gene's germline CDR1 is GTSNPN and CDR2 SVGIG (reference sequence). J lost 3 bases, V lost 4 bases, and 5 bases had no gene match. CDR3 DNA: TGTGCCTGGACCAACGACAGGGACACTGAAGCTTTCTTT. Translated: CAWTNDRDTEAFF.

V usage is TRBV2 and J usage is TRBJ1-4; the match to TRBD1 covers 7 bases. Germline lookup yields CDR1 SNHLY and CDR2 FYNNEI. CDR3 length: 12 amino acids. The trim removed 6 bases at V and 8 bases at J, leaving 3 bases unmatched. The DNA of the CDR3 is TGTGCCAGCAGGAGGGACAGCGAAAAACTGTTTTTT. Its protein is CASRRDSEKLFF.

The chain carries TRBV20-1 and TRBJ2-5; tentatively, D is TRBD2 (5 bases). CDR1 is DFQATT, CDR2 SNEGSKA, per germline (reference sequence). Trimming stripped 3 bases from V and 3 bases from J, with 5 bases between. CDR3 length equals 11 residues. The CDR3 DNA reads as TGCAGTGCTAGCGGGGAAGAGACCCAGTACTTC. It encodes CSASGEETQYF.

The J gene is TRBJ2-7, the V gene TRBV25-1, with TRBD2 as a possible D gene (6 bases). The germline V and J ends were trimmed by 6 bases and 3 bases, with 12 bases remaining between them. Germline CDR1 MGHDK, CDR2 SYGVNS. The length of the CDR3 is 13 residues. This CDR3 reads CASRRPGDYEQYF. CDR3 bases: TGTGCCAGCAGGAGACCGGGAGACTACGAGCAGTACTTC.

V gene TRBV6-1 combines with J gene TRBJ2-5, with TRBD2 matching 11 bases. Germline CDR1 MNHNS, CDR2 SASEGT. J was trimmed by 3 bases and V by 6 bases; bases with no gene match: 3. This CDR3 has 14 amino acids. The CDR3 reads CASSVAGGEETQYF. CDR3 sequence (DNA): TGTGCCAGCAGCGTAGCGGGGGGGGAAGAGACCCAGTACTTC.

The chain couples TRBV19 to TRBJ2-5; 11 bases are a match to TRBD1. The J segment lost 4 bases and the V segment lost 4 bases, leaving 5 bases of the junction unmatched. The CDR3 has 15 residues. Germline CDR1 reads LNHDA; CDR2 reads SQIVND (reference sequence). CDR3 region: CASSTGTGGRETQYF. CDR3 bases: TGTGCCAGTAGTACCGGGACAGGGGGGAGAGAGACCCAGTACTTC.

V is TRBV25-1 and J is TRBJ2-7; unclear D gene. This CDR3 region has 11 residues. Germline loops: CDR1 MGHDK, CDR2 SYGVNS. Trimming cost V 2 bases and J 3 bases, with 2 bases left between them. The CDR3 spells CASSEHYEQYF. The CDR3 region has the DNA TGTGCCAGCAGTGAACACTACGAGCAGTACTTC.

The rearrangement links TRBV2 to TRBJ1-3; no reliable D call. The length of the CDR3 is 16 residues. Germline-derived CDR1 and CDR2 are SNHLY and FYNNEI. V was trimmed by 3 bases and J by 0 bases, leaving 12 bases between them. The CDR3 nucleotides read TGTGCCAGCAGTGAGGCCCCCGCCAGCTCTGGAAACACCATATATTTT. This gives the protein CASSEAPASSGNTIYF.

The V call is TRBV5-1, the J call TRBJ2-7; TRBD2 matches 13 bases. CDR1 and CDR2 (germline): SGHRS, YFSETQ. The CDR3 is made up of 15 amino acids. After removal of 8 bases from V and 5 bases from J, the junction contained 10 bases not matched to a gene. The CDR3 nucleotides read TGCGCCAGTCGGACTAGCGGGAGAAAGAGCGACGAGCAGTACTTC. This sequence encodes CASRTSGRKSDEQYF. Filled out from reference TRBV5-1 and TRBJ2-7, the complete variable domain reads KAGVTQTPRYLIKTRGQQVTLSCSPISGHRSVSWYQQTPGQGLQFLFEYFSETQRNKGNFPGRFSGRQFSNSRSEMNVSTLELGDSALYLCASRTSGRKSDEQYFGPGTRLTVT.